The present T cell receptor (beta chain) was sequenced within a study of blood T cells in healthy people across ages. General study results and limits: Reliance upon unsorted PBMCs precluded definitive naive versus antigen-experienced comparison. Both naive CD4+ cell counts and diversity were greater in long-lived donors than in aged donors.

The second PCR ran about 6 to 11 cycles with a sample-barcoded 5' primer and J-beta primers. All cDNA molecules were each tagged by a template-switch adaptor with 12 random nucleotides. TCRdb called the 5' RACE reads again in MiXCR, with one record for every CDR3 protein. The data contain around 1,700,000 distinct CDR3 sequences, approximately 28% of them singletons. Germline CDR1 and CDR2: MGHRA and YSYEKL. The trim removed 0 bases at V and 8 bases at J, leaving 8 bases unmatched. The CDR3 runs to 16 residues. This clonotype was observed a handful of times. What it binds is unknown. The genes are TRBV4-1 and TRBJ1-2, with 11 bases matching TRBD1. This TCR was recovered from a woman in her twenties or thirties in good health. The sequencing sample was made of blood. The CDR3 loop reads CASSQEAGQGAGGYTF. CDR3 in DNA: TGCGCCAGCAGCCAAGAAGCTGGACAGGGGGCGGGAGGCTACACCTTC.